The 29 T cell receptor beta chains below were found in one sample sequenced in a study of shared clonotypes between healthy human individuals. Assay: immunoSEQ multiplex PCR; the TCRdb copy retains only in-frame clones and omits some. The sample consists of around 530,000 clones, 70% to 80% of them appearing once. Sample: PBMCs. The source of these receptors is a woman in her forties in good health. Some clones in this sample may be carry-over from other donors' samples.

The chain has TRBV29-1 and TRBJ2-7, with 8 positions matching TRBD1. The trim removed 4 bases at V and 6 bases at J, leaving 5 bases unmatched. CDR1 is SQVTM and CDR2 is ANQGSEA in the germline V gene. This CDR3 contains 12 residues. The CDR3 DNA is TGCAGCGTTGGAGGACAGGGAAGCGAGCAGTACTTC. Translated, it gives CSVGGQGSEQYF.

The gene calls are TRBV10-3 and TRBJ1-2; perhaps TRBD1 as D (6 bases). Deletions cut 2 bases from V and 2 bases from J, with 12 bases between. CDR3 length: 15 residues. Germline values: CDR1 ENHRY, CDR2 SYGVKD. The CDR3 DNA reads TGTGCCATCAGTGAGGTATTGGGGACAAACTATGGCTACACCTTC. Translating it yields CAISEVLGTNYGYTF.

V is TRBV2 and J is TRBJ2-7; D is unresolved. Germline CDR1 and CDR2: SNHLY and FYNNEI. Trimming removed 2 bases at V and 3 bases at J, with 8 bases between. The CDR3 consists of 13 residues. DNA of the CDR3: TGTGCCAGCAGTGAAACGCACTACTACGAGCAGTACTTC. Translated, it gives CASSETHYYEQYF.

The table lists this clone with a few counts. V is TRBV7-2 and J is TRBJ1-4; a weak D match, TRBD1 (6 bases). Germline V lookup: CDR1 SGHTA, CDR2 FQGNSA. Trimming left V 5 bases short and J 3 bases short, with 16 bases between. This CDR3 comprises 16 residues. In nucleotides, the CDR3 is TGTGCCAGCAGCCTCACGGGGGGGGCGGCTAATGAAAAACTGTTTTTT. Translating it yields CASSLTGGAANEKLFF.

The CDR3 loop is CASSLGTENTGELFF. CDR3 nucleotides: TGTGCCAGCAGCTTAGGGACGGAGAACACCGGGGAGCTGTTTTTT. The chain has TRBV5-4 and TRBJ2-2; D may be TRBD1 or TRBD2 (5 bases each). V shed 2 bases and J shed 1 base, with 9 bases lying between them. This CDR3 spans 15 amino acids. Germline V gene sequence: CDR1 SGHNT, CDR2 YYREEE (reference sequence).

As for this clone: This likely reflects a read error, since a far larger clone is one base away. The chain recombines TRBV2 with TRBJ1-5; D is possibly TRBD1 (5 bases). The CDR3 consists of 14 residues. Germline-derived CDR1 and CDR2 are SNHLY and FYNNEI. CDR3 DNA: TGTGCCAGCAGCCCGGGGGGGGAGGCTCAGCCCCAGCGTTTT. As protein: CASSPGGEAQPQRF. The variable domain in full, with the rest retrieved from reference TRBV2 and TRBJ1-5, is EPEVTQTPSHQVTQMGQEVILRCVPISNHLYFYWYRQILGQKVEFLVSFYNNEISEKSEIFDDQFSVERPDGSNFTLKIRSTKLEDSAMYFCASSPGGEAQPQRFGDGTRLSIL.

The chain uses TRBV4-2 and TRBJ1-4, with D perhaps matching TRBD1 (6 bases). CDR1 and CDR2 (germline): LGHNA, YNFKEQ. V shed 1 base and J shed 7 bases, with 13 bases lying between them. There are 15 residues in the CDR3. As DNA, the CDR3 is TGTGCCAGCAGCCAAGCCGTAGGGGGGGGTGAAAAACTGTTTTTT. Translated: CASSQAVGGGEKLFF.

The chain employs TRBV19 and TRBJ1-5; D uncertain. The CDR3 length is 15 residues. Germline loops: CDR1 LNHDA, CDR2 SQIVND (reference sequence). Trimming took 2 bases from V and 4 from J, leaving 12 bases between them. The CDR3 DNA sequence: TGTGCCAGTAGTATAATCGGGCCGCCAAATCAGCCCCAGCATTTT. This encodes CASSIIGPPNQPQHF.

The V call is TRBV29-1, the J call TRBJ1-5; 7 nucleotides align to TRBD1. This CDR3 contains 17 residues. V lost 6 bases to trimming and J lost 0 bases; unmatched junction nucleotides: 14. Germline CDR1 reads SQVTM; CDR2 reads ANQGSEA. The CDR3 DNA follows: TGCAGCGTCGCTAACGCATCAGGGGGAATTAGCAATCAGCCCCAGCATTTT. It codes for CSVANASGGISNQPQHF.

This clone was observed a handful of times. The chain is built from TRBV7-8 and TRBJ2-7; TRBD1 might be the D (5 bases). This CDR3 contains 14 residues. V was trimmed by 5 bases and J by 2 bases, leaving 13 bases between them. The germline V gene encodes CDR1 SGHVS and CDR2 FQNEAQ. CDR3 DNA: TGTGCCAGCAGCCTGACAGTTTCAACCTACGAGCAGTACTTC. It yields the protein CASSLTVSTYEQYF.

The J gene is TRBJ2-3, the V gene TRBV18; 7 bases match TRBD1. The V and J ends lost 2 bases and 2 bases, in that order; junction bases with no gene match: 4. Germline values: CDR1 KGHSH, CDR2 LQKENI. This CDR3 is built from 15 residues. In DNA form, the CDR3 reads TGTGCCAGCTCACCAGGGACAGCGGTCACAGATACGCAGTATTTT. This codes for CASSPGTAVTDTQYF.

V gene TRBV19 combines with J gene TRBJ1-5; D remains unclear. Trimming left V 6 bases short and J 3 bases short, with 15 bases between. The CDR3 spans 15 residues. Per germline, CDR1 LNHDA and CDR2 SQIVND (reference sequence). The CDR3: CASSRGGFNNQPQHF. The CDR3 DNA reads TGTGCCAGTAGCCGCGGCGGATTCAACAATCAGCCCCAGCATTTT.

This clone was found many times. The genes are TRBV6-1 and TRBJ2-7; weak D call: TRBD1 (6 bases). The CDR3 has 11 residues. The ends were cut back, 5 bases at V and 9 bases at J, with 11 bases in the middle. Germline-derived CDR1 and CDR2 are MNHNS and SASEGT. CDR3 coding DNA: TGTGCCAGCAGTCCAGGGGTGTGGCAGTACTTC. The encoded protein is CASSPGVWQYF.

This chain connects TRBV27 to TRBJ1-1; the D gene is possibly TRBD1 (5 bases). V was trimmed by 2 bases and J by 3 bases, leaving 10 bases between them. The CDR3 runs to 14 residues. Per germline, CDR1 MNHEY and CDR2 SMNVEV (reference sequence). Here the CDR3 DNA reads TGTGCCAGCAGTTTAAGAGGGGCGGACACTGAAGCTTTCTTT. Translated: CASSLRGADTEAFF.

Regarding this clone: Possible read error: a much larger clone is one base away. The V gene is TRBV6-5, the J gene TRBJ1-5; D unresolved. The CDR3 has 14 amino acids. CDR1 is MNHEY, CDR2 SVGAGI, per germline. CDR3 DNA sequence: TGTGCCGGCAGCCCCTCAAGTGGGGATCAGCCCCAGCATTTT. It encodes CAGSPSSGDQPQHF.

Comments on this clone: A far larger clone is one nucleotide away, so this likely arose from a read error. The chain has TRBV6-1 and TRBJ1-2; D remains unclear. The CDR3 spans 15 residues. Germline V gene sequence: CDR1 MNHNS, CDR2 SASEGT. The CDR3, as DNA: TGTACCAGCAGTGAAGCATCGACCGGCGGGTATGGCTACACCTTC. Protein: CTSSEASTGGYGYTF.

The genes are TRBV19 and TRBJ2-2, with a possible D match to TRBD2 (5 bases). Deletions cut 3 bases from V and 4 bases from J, with 9 bases between. Looked up from germline, CDR1 is LNHDA and CDR2 is SQIVND (reference sequence). The length of the CDR3 is 14 residues. The CDR3 nucleotides read TGTGCCAGTAGTATGGGGAGTGCCACCGGGGAGCTGTTTTTT. It codes for CASSMGSATGELFF.

The chain uses TRBV6-1 and TRBJ1-2; D not certain. This CDR3 spans 15 amino acids. The V gene's germline CDR1 is MNHNS and CDR2 SASEGT. The ends were cut back, 2 bases at V and 0 bases at J, with 10 bases in the middle. The CDR3 loop is CASSEKVGPNYGYTF. CDR3 bases: TGTGCCAGCAGTGAAAAAGTCGGGCCTAACTATGGCTACACCTTC.

The chain employs TRBV2 and TRBJ2-3; perhaps TRBD2 as D (6 bases). With 5 bases removed from V and 1 base from J, the gap between germline ends came to 16 bases. CDR1 SNHLY and CDR2 FYNNEI come from the germline V gene. The CDR3 loop spans 16 amino acids. The CDR3 protein is CASSKNQGGGTDTQYF. In nucleotides, the CDR3 is TGTGCCAGCAGTAAGAATCAGGGAGGTGGCACAGATACGCAGTATTTT.

The chain is built from TRBV7-2 and TRBJ2-6; D not resolved. V was clipped by 2 bases and J by 1 base, with 3 bases between them. Germline V gene lookup returns CDR1 SGHTA and CDR2 FQGNSA. The CDR3 is 14 residues long. The CDR3 here is CASSLNSGANVLTF. CDR3 nucleotides: TGTGCCAGCAGCTTAAATTCTGGGGCCAACGTCCTGACTTTC. Looking up the rest from reference TRBV7-2 and TRBJ2-6 gives the full variable domain: GAGVSQSPSNKVTEKGKDVELRCDPISGHTALYWYRQSLGQGLEFLIYFQGNSAPDKSGLPSDRFSAERTGGSVSTLTIQRTQQEDSAVYLCASSLNSGANVLTFGAGSRLTVL.

This clone came up once. The chain carries TRBV10-3 and TRBJ2-3, with 10 bases aligning to TRBD2. Germline lookup yields CDR1 ENHRY and CDR2 SYGVKD. V lost 2 bases to trimming and J lost 5 bases; unmatched junction nucleotides: 7. The CDR3 totals 16 residues. CDR3 sequence: CAISEGPAGGQDTQYF. The CDR3 nucleotides are TGTGCCATCAGTGAGGGGCCAGCGGGAGGGCAAGATACGCAGTATTTT.

The CDR3 sequence is CASSEGQLYGYTF. CDR3 DNA sequence: TGTGCCAGCAGTGAAGGTCAGCTATATGGCTACACCTTC. The chain joins TRBV2 to TRBJ1-2, with D unclear. V was pared by 1 base and J by 5 bases, with 8 bases between. This CDR3 is 13 amino acids long. CDR1 is SNHLY, CDR2 FYNNEI, per germline.

The chain couples TRBV28 to TRBJ1-2; D uncertain. Trimming took off 3 bases at V and 5 bases at J, with 19 bases between the two ends. Germline V lookup: CDR1 MDHEN, CDR2 SYDVKM. This CDR3 spans 16 amino acids. The CDR3 nucleotides read TGTGCCAGCAGTTTGGCTACAACTCAAATCTTTTATGGCTACACCTTC. Translating gives CASSLATTQIFYGYTF.

Details on this clone: Other nucleotide sequences from this sample produce the same CDR3. This rearrangement joins TRBV28 to TRBJ2-7; 11 bases match TRBD2. The V gene end was trimmed by 4 bases and the J gene end by 0 bases; junction bases not matched to a gene: 2. The length of the CDR3 is 15 residues. CDR1 and CDR2 (germline): MDHEN, SYDVKM. CDR3 residues: CASSSGTSGSYEQYF. In DNA form, the CDR3 reads TGTGCCAGCAGTTCCGGGACTAGCGGCTCCTACGAGCAGTACTTC.

Note on this clone: This probably arose from a read error, given a far larger clone one base away. The rearrangement joins TRBV7-9 to TRBJ1-1; D unclear. This CDR3 has 13 amino acids. Germline CDR1 and CDR2: SEHNR and FQNEAQ (reference sequence). Deletions cut 5 bases from V and 1 base from J, with 8 bases between. CDR3 bases: TGTGCCAGCAGCCCTGACACGAACACTGAAGCTTTCTTT. This gives the protein CASSPDTNTEAFF.

The CDR3 region has the DNA TGTGCCAGCAGTTTACGAGACAGACAGGGTGAAGCTTTCTTT. As protein: CASSLRDRQGEAFF. This sequence joins TRBV27 and TRBJ1-1; the match to TRBD1 covers 7 bases. Germline CDR1 reads MNHEY; CDR2 reads SMNVEV (reference sequence). V shed 2 bases, J shed 7 bases, and the junction held 7 bases outside the gene matches. The CDR3 extends over 14 amino acids.

There are many counts of this clone. This sequence joins TRBV28 and TRBJ2-7; no reliable D call. Trimming cost V 2 bases and J 2 bases, with 10 bases left between them. This CDR3 comprises 14 residues. Germline V gives CDR1 MDHEN, CDR2 SYDVKM. CDR3 sequence (DNA): TGTGCCAGCAGTTTAGACCCGGCTACCTACGAGCAGTACTTC. Translation: CASSLDPATYEQYF.

This clone was detected a few times. The rearrangement uses TRBV7-9 and TRBJ2-5, with D possibly called TRBD1 or TRBD2 (5 bases each). Trimming stripped 3 bases from V and 3 bases from J, with 8 bases between. CDR1 is SEHNR, CDR2 FQNEAQ, per germline (reference sequence). This CDR3 has 13 amino acids. DNA of the CDR3: TGTGCCAGCAGCTTCGGGGCAGAAGAGACCCAGTACTTC. This translates into CASSFGAEETQYF.

J is TRBJ2-7 and V is TRBV15, with TRBD1 identical over 8 bases. With V trimmed by 5 bases and J by 0 bases, 12 bases remained unmatched. Germline CDR1 reads LNHNV; CDR2 reads YYDKDF (reference sequence). This CDR3 region has 17 residues. CDR3: CATSQLSGGPSSYEQYF. For the CDR3, the DNA is TGTGCCACCAGCCAGCTATCAGGGGGCCCTTCCTCCTACGAGCAGTACTTC.